These 32 T cell receptor beta chains originate from one sample sequenced in a study of shared clonotypes between healthy human individuals (dated by TCRdb to the early 2020s). The library was built by means of the immunoSEQ multiplex PCR assay. Here the immuneACCESS table is served through TCRdb, limited to in-frame sequences with V and J called. Missing clones are a known gap in these copies; in checked studies unresolved V genes cover under half, and the rest lacks a known reason. In all, the sample holds about 2 million clones, and approximately 95% of those were seen once. Roughly 1.2% of the sample is held by the ten biggest clonotypes. For the CD8 naive samples, CD45RO-negative cells were positively selected for CCR7, yielding a CD45RA+CCR7+ population from which TemRA cells were excluded. The material sequenced was naive CD8+ T cells sorted from blood. In light of the paper, this sample's cell subset or site label describes: CD45RA+CCR7+. All receptors come from a man younger than 30 in good health.

The chain couples TRBV11-2 to TRBJ1-3; maybe TRBD1 (5 bases). The CDR3 runs 14 residues. V lost 4 bases, J lost 4 bases, and 11 bases lay in between. From germline, CDR1 is SGHAT and CDR2 FQNNGV. This CDR3 is CASSYDPGGNTIYF. The CDR3 DNA is TGTGCCAGCAGCTATGACCCAGGGGGAAACACCATATATTTT.

The V call is TRBV19, the J call TRBJ2-7; 7 bases agree with TRBD2. V trimming: 4 bases; J trimming: 6 bases; junction bases outside the gene matches: 12. The CDR3 runs 15 residues. Per the germline V gene, CDR1 is LNHDA and CDR2 is SQIVND (reference sequence). CDR3 sequence: CASSNLGAGVSEQYF. The CDR3 DNA is TGTGCCAGTAGTAACCTAGGGGCGGGAGTCTCCGAGCAGTACTTC.

This sequence joins TRBV4-1 and TRBJ2-7; 9 nucleotides align to TRBD1. CDR1 and CDR2 from the germline V gene are MGHRA and YSYEKL. The CDR3 is made up of 14 amino acids. After removal of 3 bases from V and 3 bases from J, the junction contained 3 bases not matched to a gene. The CDR3 DNA follows: TGCGCCAGCAGCCATATGACAGGGGGCTACGAGCAGTACTTC. Protein sequence: CASSHMTGGYEQYF.

The V and J genes are TRBV30 and TRBJ1-2, with 9 bases matching TRBD1. The length of the CDR3 is 14 residues. Trimming took 4 bases from V and 2 from J; bases not matched to a gene: 5. Germline V lookup: CDR1 GTSNPN, CDR2 SVGIG (reference sequence). CDR3 protein: CAWTGTGRNYGYTF. CDR3 in DNA: TGTGCCTGGACCGGGACAGGGCGGAACTATGGCTACACCTTC.

As regards this clone: The sample holds other DNA sequences that translate to the same CDR3. The chain uses TRBV27 and TRBJ1-1; TRBD1 is a possible D gene (5 bases). Germline values: CDR1 MNHEY, CDR2 SMNVEV (reference sequence). The ends were cut back, 1 base at V and 2 bases at J, with 14 bases in the middle. CDR3 length: 16 amino acids. The CDR3 coding sequence is TGTGCCAGCAGTTTATTGGGTGTGGGGGGAAACACTGAAGCTTTCTTT. This translates into CASSLLGVGGNTEAFF.

V is TRBV27 and J is TRBJ1-5; D not certain. Germline values: CDR1 MNHEY, CDR2 SMNVEV (reference sequence). CDR3 length: 14 residues. V was cut by 3 bases and J by 3 bases, with 9 bases left in between. The CDR3 is CASSFLPHNQPQHF. The CDR3 DNA reads TGTGCCAGCAGTTTTTTACCCCACAATCAGCCCCAGCATTTT.

This chain connects TRBV7-9 to TRBJ2-2; D unresolved. CDR1 is SEHNR and CDR2 is FQNEAQ in the germline V gene (reference sequence). The CDR3 is 11 amino acids. V was pared by 11 bases and J by 5 bases, with 9 bases between. The CDR3 DNA reads as TGTGCCGGAGAGGTGACCGGGGAGCTGTTTTTT. It specifies CAGEVTGELFF.

The chain joins TRBV6-5 to TRBJ2-5; possible D gene TRBD1, 5 bases. CDR3 length equals 15 residues. V was trimmed by 6 bases and J by 1 base, leaving 15 bases between them. From germline, CDR1 is MNHEY and CDR2 SVGAGI. CDR3 DNA sequence: TGTGCCAGCAGGTTAGCCAGGGCGAGCCAAGAGACCCAGTACTTC. Amino acid sequence: CASRLARASQETQYF.

The rearrangement links TRBV27 to TRBJ2-6, with D unclear. This CDR3 contains 13 residues. CDR1 MNHEY and CDR2 SMNVEV come from the germline V gene (reference sequence). V lost 7 bases to trimming and J lost 3 bases, with 7 bases between them. CDR3 bases: TGTGCCAGCACCTCTTTTGGGGCCAACGTCCTGACTTTC. The encoded protein is CASTSFGANVLTF.

With respect to this clone: The sample carries other DNA sequences with the same CDR3. The rearrangement joins TRBV5-4 to TRBJ2-7; D is undetermined. The V end lost 1 base, the J end lost 5 bases, and 7 bases lay between the germline ends. This CDR3 contains 12 residues. Germline V gives CDR1 SGHNT, CDR2 YYREEE (reference sequence). The CDR3 region has the DNA TGTGCCAGCAGCTTGTATGGGGACGAGCAGTACTTC. It is translated as CASSLYGDEQYF. The variable domain in full, with the rest retrieved from reference TRBV5-4 and TRBJ2-7, is ETGVTQSPTHLIKTRGQQVTLRCSSQSGHNTVSWYQQALGQGPQFIFQYYREEENGRGNFPPRFSGLQFPNYSSELNVNALELDDSALYLCASSLYGDEQYFGPGTRLTVT.

DNA for the CDR3: TGTGCCAGCAGCCAGTGGGGACTAGCTGAGACCCAGTACTTC. Translation: CASSQWGLAETQYF. V and J are TRBV14 and TRBJ2-5, with TRBD2 matching 9 bases. The CDR3 consists of 14 residues. Germline CDR1 SGHDN, CDR2 FVKESK. Trimming took 3 bases from V and 5 from J; bases not matched to a gene: 4.

The J gene is TRBJ2-3, the V gene TRBV10-3; 8 nucleotides line up with TRBD2. The germline V gene encodes CDR1 ENHRY and CDR2 SYGVKD. J gave up 3 bases and V 0 bases, and 11 bases lay outside the gene matches. The CDR3 runs 18 residues. CDR3: CAISESGRGGMETDTQYF. The CDR3 nucleotides are TGTGCCATCAGTGAGTCTGGCCGGGGGGGCATGGAAACAGATACGCAGTATTTT.

The DNA for the CDR3 is TGTGCCACCAGCAGATTCTTCGCAGGGGACCAAGAGACCCAGTACTTC. This translates into CATSRFFAGDQETQYF. This chain links TRBV15 with TRBJ2-5, with D possibly TRBD1 on 6 matching bases. This CDR3 has 16 amino acids. Per the germline V gene, CDR1 is LNHNV and CDR2 is YYDKDF (reference sequence). V was shortened by 2 bases and J by 0 bases, with 13 bases between the two germline ends.

A note on this clone: Other DNA sequences in the same sample also yield this CDR3. CDR3 bases: TGTGCCTGGAGTGTAGGGACAGGAGACCAGCCCCAGCATTTT. Residues: CAWSVGTGDQPQHF. V and J are TRBV30 and TRBJ1-5; 8 bases are shared with TRBD1. Trimming at V came to 0 bases and at J to 7 bases, leaving 5 bases not matched to a gene. Germline CDR1 is GTSNPN and CDR2 is SVGIG (reference sequence). The CDR3 contains 14 residues.

The chain joins TRBV19 to TRBJ2-7; 8 bases match TRBD1. Germline V gene data show CDR1 as LNHDA and CDR2 as SQIVND (reference sequence). After removal of 6 bases from V and 2 bases from J, the junction contained 9 bases not matched to a gene. The CDR3 consists of 15 residues. CDR3 DNA sequence: TGTGCCAGTAGCCGAATGTCGGACAGGGCCTACGAGCAGTACTTC. Its translation: CASSRMSDRAYEQYF. Complete variable domain (other parts from reference TRBV19 and TRBJ2-7): DGGITQSPKYLFRKEGQNVTLSCEQNLNHDAMYWYRQDPGQGLRLIYYSQIVNDFQKGDIAEGYSVSREKKESFPLTVTSAQKNPTAFYLCASSRMSDRAYEQYFGPGTRLTVT.

CDR3 region: CASSPPGTEETQYF. The DNA for the CDR3 is TGTGCCAGCAGCCCTCCCGGGACAGAAGAGACCCAGTACTTC. V is TRBV7-2 and J is TRBJ2-5; 7 bases are a match to TRBD1. V shed 5 bases, J shed 3 bases, and the junction held 6 bases outside the gene matches. The CDR3 covers 14 residues. Per germline, CDR1 SGHTA and CDR2 FQGNSA.

V is TRBV7-8 and J is TRBJ2-2, with D unclear. With 1 base removed from V and 4 bases from J, the gap between germline ends came to 7 bases. There are 14 residues in the CDR3. Germline-derived CDR1 and CDR2 are SGHVS and FQNEAQ. The CDR3 spells CASSLGWGTGELFF. CDR3 DNA sequence: TGTGCCAGCAGCTTAGGGTGGGGCACCGGGGAGCTGTTTTTT.

The rearrangement uses TRBV7-9 and TRBJ2-7; D remains unclear. The V end was cut by 5 bases, the J end by 3 bases, with 14 bases between. The CDR3 has 14 amino acids. Germline V gives CDR1 SEHNR, CDR2 FQNEAQ (reference sequence). The CDR3 bases are TGTGCCAGCAGCGCGACCGTATCACACTACGAGCAGTACTTC. Protein product: CASSATVSHYEQYF.

The chain combines TRBV7-9 with TRBJ2-7, with TRBD2 identical over 7 bases. The junction had 7 bases not matched to a gene; V was cut back by 3 bases and J by 2 bases. The CDR3 has 15 residues. Germline assignment: CDR1 SEHNR and CDR2 FQNEAQ (reference sequence). The CDR3 DNA sequence: TGTGCCAGCAGCTTCACTAGCGCTCCTCCCTACGAGCAGTACTTC. Translating it yields CASSFTSAPPYEQYF. The entire variable domain, with the rest obtained from reference TRBV7-9 and TRBJ2-7, is as follows: DTGVSQNPRHKITKRGQNVTFRCDPISEHNRLYWYRQTLGQGPEFLTYFQNEAQLEKSRLLSDRFSAERPKGSFSTLEIQRTEQGDSAMYLCASSFTSAPPYEQYFGPGTRLTVT.

The chain combines TRBV19 with TRBJ2-3; 9 bases fit TRBD2. V was clipped by 2 bases and J by 5 bases; unmatched bases: 8. The CDR3 contains 16 residues. Germline V CDR1 and CDR2: LNHDA, SQIVND (reference sequence). CDR3 nucleotide sequence: TGTGCCAGTAGTATAACCATAGCGGGAGTGGGAGATACGCAGTATTTT. Its protein product is CASSITIAGVGDTQYF.

The chain has TRBV2 and TRBJ2-5; TRBD2 aligns across 10 bases. CDR3 size: 15 residues. Germline V gene sequence: CDR1 SNHLY, CDR2 FYNNEI. The V and J ends lost 8 bases and 5 bases, in that order; junction bases with no gene match: 11. DNA for the CDR3: TGTGCCAGCGGGGGATTAGGACTAGCGGATGAGACCCAGTACTTC. Protein: CASGGLGLADETQYF.

In regard to this clone: Other DNA variants within this sample encode the same CDR3. J is TRBJ2-1 and V is TRBV7-9, with D possibly being TRBD1 or TRBD2 (6 bases each). V gave up 1 base and J gave up 7 bases, with 8 bases separating them. Germline values: CDR1 SEHNR, CDR2 FQNEAQ (reference sequence). The CDR3 totals 13 residues. In nucleotides, the CDR3 is TGTGCCAGCAGCTTAGTAGGGGGGAATGAGCAGTTCTTC. This encodes CASSLVGGNEQFF. Together with reference TRBV7-9 and TRBJ2-1, the CDR3 gives the full variable domain: DTGVSQNPRHKITKRGQNVTFRCDPISEHNRLYWYRQTLGQGPEFLTYFQNEAQLEKSRLLSDRFSAERPKGSFSTLEIQRTEQGDSAMYLCASSLVGGNEQFFGPGTRLTVL.

V and J are TRBV10-3 and TRBJ2-1; the D gene is possibly TRBD2 (6 bases). Germline CDR1 is ENHRY and CDR2 is SYGVKD. The ends were cut back, 0 bases at V and 0 bases at J, with 9 bases in the middle. The CDR3 covers 16 residues. CDR3 DNA: TGTGCCATCAGTGAGTCTGCGGGGTCCTCCTACAATGAGCAGTTCTTC. Its protein product is CAISESAGSSYNEQFF.

The V gene is TRBV6-1, the J gene TRBJ1-5; 8 positions agree with TRBD1. The ends lost 2 bases at V and 2 bases at J; junction bases unmatched: 8. The CDR3 is 17 residues long. CDR1 is MNHNS and CDR2 is SASEGT in the germline V gene. DNA of the CDR3: TGTGCCAGCAGTGAACATCAGGGGGCGTATGGCAATCAGCCCCAGCATTTT. As protein: CASSEHQGAYGNQPQHF.

This sequence joins TRBV28 and TRBJ2-3; TRBD2 matches 8 bases. The V gene's germline CDR1 is MDHEN and CDR2 SYDVKM. The CDR3 covers 15 residues. J lost 5 bases, V lost 5 bases, and 9 bases had no gene match. CDR3 sequence reads: CASSPPGSGGDTQYF. CDR3 bases: TGTGCCAGCAGTCCCCCGGGGAGCGGGGGAGATACGCAGTATTTT.

The rearrangement links TRBV27 to TRBJ2-3, with TRBD2 matching 10 bases. Looked up from germline, CDR1 is MNHEY and CDR2 is SMNVEV (reference sequence). V lost 1 base to trimming and J lost 2 bases; unmatched junction nucleotides: 15. CDR3 length: 20 amino acids. The chain's CDR3 is CASSLLGRDYSGGTTDTQYF. CDR3 nucleotide sequence: TGTGCCAGCAGTTTATTAGGCAGAGATTATAGCGGGGGGACCACAGATACGCAGTATTTT.

This clone was seen just once. This same CDR3 is encoded by further DNA sequences in the sample. This sequence joins TRBV4-3 and TRBJ2-7; 12 bases fit TRBD2. The V gene end was trimmed by 1 base and the J gene end by 4 bases; junction bases not matched to a gene: 5. This CDR3 region has 16 residues. The germline gives CDR1 LGHNA, CDR2 YSLEER. The chain's CDR3 is CASSQGLAGVSYEQYF. For the CDR3, the DNA is TGCGCCAGCAGCCAAGGACTAGCGGGAGTGTCTTACGAGCAGTACTTC.

The chain employs TRBV6-1 and TRBJ2-7; D ambiguous. Germline-derived CDR1 and CDR2 are MNHNS and SASEGT. The CDR3 runs 14 residues. V was trimmed by 5 bases and J by 2 bases, leaving 13 bases between them. Here the CDR3 DNA reads TGTGCCAGCAGTAAAGATTCGAGACCCTACGAGCAGTACTTC. Residues: CASSKDSRPYEQYF.

This clone was observed a single time. The J gene is TRBJ1-5, the V gene TRBV7-9, with D hard to call. Germline V gives CDR1 SEHNR, CDR2 FQNEAQ (reference sequence). V lost 0 bases and J lost 0, with 18 bases in between. The CDR3 is made up of 19 amino acids. CDR3 protein: CASSLAPPPQSYSNQPQHF. CDR3 sequence (DNA): TGTGCCAGCAGCTTAGCGCCACCGCCACAGTCCTATAGCAATCAGCCCCAGCATTTT.

The J gene is TRBJ2-5, the V gene TRBV5-4, with 9 bases identical to TRBD2. This CDR3 has 16 amino acids. V dropped 1 base and J dropped 2; count of bases not matched to a gene: 6. The germline CDR1 and CDR2 sequences are SGHNT and YYREEE (reference sequence). CDR3 sequence reads: CASSLTGLAAQETQYF. The CDR3 DNA reads as TGTGCCAGCAGCTTGACGGGACTAGCTGCTCAAGAGACCCAGTACTTC. The variable domain in full, with the rest retrieved from reference TRBV5-4 and TRBJ2-5, is ETGVTQSPTHLIKTRGQQVTLRCSSQSGHNTVSWYQQALGQGPQFIFQYYREEENGRGNFPPRFSGLQFPNYSSELNVNALELDDSALYLCASSLTGLAAQETQYFGPGTRLLVL.

The J gene is TRBJ2-7, the V gene TRBV29-1; 10 nucleotides match TRBD1. The CDR3 spans 16 residues. V lost 7 bases and J lost 2; bases outside the gene matches: 14. Germline CDR1 SQVTM, CDR2 ANQGSEA. The CDR3 DNA reads TGCAGCGCCGAAATCCGGGACAGGGGTCTGACCTACGAGCAGTACTTC. Translating it yields CSAEIRDRGLTYEQYF.

The chain is built from TRBV5-1 and TRBJ2-3; 7 bases align to TRBD1. The CDR3 has 17 residues. The junction had 9 bases not matched to a gene; V was cut back by 2 bases and J by 0 bases. Germline CDR1 is SGHRS and CDR2 is YFSETQ. For the CDR3, the DNA is TGCGCCAGCAGCTTCACAGGGGTGCCTATGAGCACAGATACGCAGTATTTT. It encodes CASSFTGVPMSTDTQYF.